This TCR beta chain was identified in a study of T cell responses to AZD1222 COVID-19 vaccine. The V and J ends lost 7 bases and 2 bases respectively, with 12 bases between them. The CDR3 is 13 residues long. Germline CDR1 SNHLY, CDR2 FYNNEI. Method: immunoSEQ multiplex PCR; TCRdb's copy keeps in-frame clones and lacks some. Of 60,000 to 80,000 clones in the sample, about 87% were seen once. There are a few counts of this clone. This sequence joins TRBV2 and TRBJ2-7, with D possibly being TRBD1 (7 bases). The origin of this receptor is an adult in good health. The sample in question was peripheral blood, obtained on day 0 of AZD1222 vaccination. As DNA, the CDR3 is TGTGCCAGCAAGGAGGGGGCCACCTACGAGCAGTACTTC. Translation gives CASKEGATYEQYF.